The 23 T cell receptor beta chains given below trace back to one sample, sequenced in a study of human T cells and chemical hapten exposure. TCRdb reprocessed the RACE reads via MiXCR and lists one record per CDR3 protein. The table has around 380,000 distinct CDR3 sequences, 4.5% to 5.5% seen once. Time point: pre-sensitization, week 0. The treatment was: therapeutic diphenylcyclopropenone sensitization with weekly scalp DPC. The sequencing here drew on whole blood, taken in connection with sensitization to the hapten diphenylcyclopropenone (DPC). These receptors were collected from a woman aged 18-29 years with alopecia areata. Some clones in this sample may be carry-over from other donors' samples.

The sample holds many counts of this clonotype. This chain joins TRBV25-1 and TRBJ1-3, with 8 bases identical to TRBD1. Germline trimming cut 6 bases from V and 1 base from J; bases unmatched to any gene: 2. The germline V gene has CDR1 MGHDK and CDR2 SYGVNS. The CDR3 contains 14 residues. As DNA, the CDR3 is TGTGCCAGCAGGGACAGGGTATCTGGAAACACCATATATTTT. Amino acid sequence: CASRDRVSGNTIYF.

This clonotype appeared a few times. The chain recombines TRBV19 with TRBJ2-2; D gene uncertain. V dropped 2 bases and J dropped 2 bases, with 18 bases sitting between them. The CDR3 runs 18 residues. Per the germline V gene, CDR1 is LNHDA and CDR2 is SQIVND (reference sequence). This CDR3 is CASSIRVLADLNTGELFF. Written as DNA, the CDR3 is TGTGCCAGTAGTATAAGGGTTTTGGCGGATTTAAACACCGGGGAGCTGTTTTTT.

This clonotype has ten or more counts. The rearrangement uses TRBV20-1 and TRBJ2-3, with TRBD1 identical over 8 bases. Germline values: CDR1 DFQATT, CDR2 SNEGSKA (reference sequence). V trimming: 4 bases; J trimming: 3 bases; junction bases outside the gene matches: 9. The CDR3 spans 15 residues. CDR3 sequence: CSAKRAGGQTDTQYF. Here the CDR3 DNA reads TGCAGTGCTAAAAGGGCAGGGGGCCAAACAGATACGCAGTATTTT.

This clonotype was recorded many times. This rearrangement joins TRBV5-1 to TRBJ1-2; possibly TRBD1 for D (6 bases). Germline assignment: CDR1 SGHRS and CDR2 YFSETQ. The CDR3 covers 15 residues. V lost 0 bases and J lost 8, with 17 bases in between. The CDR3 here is CASSLGPQGGGGYTF. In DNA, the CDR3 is TGCGCCAGCAGCTTGGGTCCACAGGGAGGTGGAGGCTACACCTTC.

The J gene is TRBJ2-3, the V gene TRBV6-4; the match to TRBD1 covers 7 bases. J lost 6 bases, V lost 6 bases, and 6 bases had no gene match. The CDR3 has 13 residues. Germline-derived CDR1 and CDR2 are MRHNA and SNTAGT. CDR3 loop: CASSGVQGDTQYF. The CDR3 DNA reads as TGTGCCAGCAGCGGGGTACAGGGGGATACGCAGTATTTT.

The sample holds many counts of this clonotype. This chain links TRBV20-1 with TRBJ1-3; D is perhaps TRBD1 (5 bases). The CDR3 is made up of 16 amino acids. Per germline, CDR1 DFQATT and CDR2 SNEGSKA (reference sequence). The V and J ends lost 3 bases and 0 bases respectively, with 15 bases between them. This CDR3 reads CSASPIGGYSGNTIYF. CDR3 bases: TGCAGTGCTAGTCCTATTGGGGGGTACTCTGGAAACACCATATATTTT.

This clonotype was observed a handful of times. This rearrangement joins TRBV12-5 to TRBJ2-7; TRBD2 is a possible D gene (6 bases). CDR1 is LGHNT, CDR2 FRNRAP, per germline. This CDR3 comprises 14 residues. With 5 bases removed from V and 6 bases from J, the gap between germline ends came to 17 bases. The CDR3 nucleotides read TGTGCTAGTGGTCCAGACCCTCTCGGGGGCGAGCAGTACTTC. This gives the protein CASGPDPLGGEQYF.

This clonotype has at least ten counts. The CDR3 DNA sequence: TGCGCCAGCAGAAGCTACAGGGGAACTAACTATGGCTACACCTTC. It yields the protein CASRSYRGTNYGYTF. The rearrangement links TRBV23-1 to TRBJ1-2; 7 bases line up with TRBD1. TRBV23-1 is known as an ORF, though its function is uncertain. This CDR3 region has 15 residues. Trimming at V came to 6 bases and at J to 0 bases, leaving 7 bases not matched to a gene.

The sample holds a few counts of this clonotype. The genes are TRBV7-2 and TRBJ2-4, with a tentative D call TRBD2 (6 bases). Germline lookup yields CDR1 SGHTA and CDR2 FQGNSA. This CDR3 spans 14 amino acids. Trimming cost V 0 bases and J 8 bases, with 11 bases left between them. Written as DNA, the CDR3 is TGTGCCAGCAGCTTAGCTGCGGGGATAGACATTCAGTACTTC. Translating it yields CASSLAAGIDIQYF.

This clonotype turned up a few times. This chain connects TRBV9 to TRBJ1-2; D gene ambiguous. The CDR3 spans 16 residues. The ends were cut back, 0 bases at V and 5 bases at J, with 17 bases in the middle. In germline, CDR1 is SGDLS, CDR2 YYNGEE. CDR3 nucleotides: TGTGCCAGCAGCGTAGAGATCGAGGCCTCCCCATATGGCTACACCTTC. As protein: CASSVEIEASPYGYTF. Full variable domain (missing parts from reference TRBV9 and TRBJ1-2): DSGVTQTPKHLITATGQRVTLRCSPRSGDLSVYWYQQSLDQGLQFLIQYYNGEERAKGNILERFSAQQFPDLHSELNLSSLELGDSALYFCASSVEIEASPYGYTFGSGTRLTVV.

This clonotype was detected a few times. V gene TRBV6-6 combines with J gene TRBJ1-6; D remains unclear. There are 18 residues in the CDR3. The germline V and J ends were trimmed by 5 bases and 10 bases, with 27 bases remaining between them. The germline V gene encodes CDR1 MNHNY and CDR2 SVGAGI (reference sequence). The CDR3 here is CASSHAAQRIGRSSPLHF. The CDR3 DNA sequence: TGTGCCAGCAGTCACGCCGCGCAGAGGATAGGCAGGTCCTCACCCCTCCACTTT.

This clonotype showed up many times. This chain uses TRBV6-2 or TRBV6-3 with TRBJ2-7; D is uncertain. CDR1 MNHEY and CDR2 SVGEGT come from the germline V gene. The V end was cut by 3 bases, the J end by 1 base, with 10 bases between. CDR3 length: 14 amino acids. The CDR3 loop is CASSYAGPSYEQYF. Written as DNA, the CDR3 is TGTGCCAGCAGTTATGCCGGGCCTTCCTACGAGCAGTACTTC.

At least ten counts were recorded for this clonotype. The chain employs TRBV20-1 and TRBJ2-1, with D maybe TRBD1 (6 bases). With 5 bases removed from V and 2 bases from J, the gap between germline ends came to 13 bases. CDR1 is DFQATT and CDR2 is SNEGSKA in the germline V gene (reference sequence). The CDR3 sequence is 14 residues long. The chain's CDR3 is CSAPSQGPYNEQFF. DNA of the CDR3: TGCAGTGCTCCGTCACAGGGCCCCTACAATGAGCAGTTCTTC.

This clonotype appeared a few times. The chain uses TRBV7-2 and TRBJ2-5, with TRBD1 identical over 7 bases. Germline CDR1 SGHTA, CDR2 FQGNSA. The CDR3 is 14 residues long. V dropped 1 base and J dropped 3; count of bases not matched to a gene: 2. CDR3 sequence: CASSLGDSKETQYF. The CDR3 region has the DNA TGTGCCAGCAGCTTAGGGGACAGTAAAGAGACCCAGTACTTC.

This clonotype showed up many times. DNA for the CDR3: TGCGCCAGCAGCTTGGAGGGTTCGCACACTGAAGCTTTCTTT. Protein: CASSLEGSHTEAFF. This sequence joins TRBV5-1 and TRBJ1-1; D gene unclear. The V end was cut by 0 bases, the J end by 3 bases, with 9 bases between. From germline, CDR1 is SGHRS and CDR2 YFSETQ. This CDR3 contains 14 residues.

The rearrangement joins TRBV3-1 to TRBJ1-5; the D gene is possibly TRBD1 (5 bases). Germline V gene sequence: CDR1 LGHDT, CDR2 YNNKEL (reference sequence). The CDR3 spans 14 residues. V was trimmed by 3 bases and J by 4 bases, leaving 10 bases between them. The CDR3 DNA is TGTGCCAGCAGCCATGAGACAGCTAATCAGCCCCAGCATTTT. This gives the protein CASSHETANQPQHF.

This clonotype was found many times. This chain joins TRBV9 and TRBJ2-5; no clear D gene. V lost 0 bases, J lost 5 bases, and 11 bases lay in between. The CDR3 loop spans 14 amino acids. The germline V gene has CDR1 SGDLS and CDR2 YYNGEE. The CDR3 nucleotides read TGTGCCAGCAGCGTAGATTACAGCAGGGAGACCCAGTACTTC. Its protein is CASSVDYSRETQYF.

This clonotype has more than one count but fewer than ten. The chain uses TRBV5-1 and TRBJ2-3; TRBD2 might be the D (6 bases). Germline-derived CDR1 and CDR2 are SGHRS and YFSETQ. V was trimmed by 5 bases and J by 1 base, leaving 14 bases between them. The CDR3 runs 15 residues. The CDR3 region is CASRGRGDGTDTQYF. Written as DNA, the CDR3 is TGCGCCAGCAGAGGGCGGGGCGACGGCACAGATACGCAGTATTTT.

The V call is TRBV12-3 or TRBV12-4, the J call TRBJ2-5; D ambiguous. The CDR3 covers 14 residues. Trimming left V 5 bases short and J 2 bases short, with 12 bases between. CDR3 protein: CASSPRTDQETQYF. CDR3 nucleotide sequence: TGTGCCAGCAGTCCCAGGACGGATCAAGAGACCCAGTACTTC.

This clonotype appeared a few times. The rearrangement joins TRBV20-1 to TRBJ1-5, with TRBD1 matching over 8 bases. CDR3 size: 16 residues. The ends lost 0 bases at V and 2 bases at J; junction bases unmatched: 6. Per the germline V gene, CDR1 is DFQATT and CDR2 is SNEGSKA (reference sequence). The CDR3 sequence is CSARDGGQAGNQPQHF. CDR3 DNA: TGCAGTGCTAGAGATGGGGGACAGGCCGGCAATCAGCCCCAGCATTTT.

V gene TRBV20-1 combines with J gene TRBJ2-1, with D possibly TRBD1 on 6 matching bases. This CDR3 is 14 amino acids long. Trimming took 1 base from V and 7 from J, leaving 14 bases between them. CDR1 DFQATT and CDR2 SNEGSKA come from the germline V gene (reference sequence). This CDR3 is CSARVRGGSNEQFF. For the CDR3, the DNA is TGCAGTGCTAGAGTTAGAGGGGGATCGAATGAGCAGTTCTTC.

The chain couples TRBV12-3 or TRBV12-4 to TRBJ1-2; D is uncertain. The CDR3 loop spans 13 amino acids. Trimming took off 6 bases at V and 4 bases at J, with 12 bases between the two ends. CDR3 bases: TGTGCCAGCAGCCCGAGAAGTCTCTATGGCTACACCTTC. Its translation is CASSPRSLYGYTF.

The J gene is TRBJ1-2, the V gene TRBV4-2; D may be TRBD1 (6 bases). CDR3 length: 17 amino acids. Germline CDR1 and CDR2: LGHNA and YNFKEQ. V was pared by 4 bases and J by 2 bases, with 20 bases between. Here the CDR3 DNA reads TGTGCCAGCAGCCCAGAAGCGCAACAGGGACCCAACTATGGCTACACCTTC. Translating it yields CASSPEAQQGPNYGYTF.